These 21 T cell receptor beta chains came from one sample sequenced in a study of OX40 agonist ivuxolimab in advanced cancers. Method: immunoSEQ multiplex PCR; TCRdb's copy keeps in-frame clones and lacks some. The sample has roughly 48,000 clones, 83% seen once. The sample in question was CD4+ or CD8+ T cells sorted from blood, obtained in a trial of the OX40 agonist ivuxolimab. The receptors come from an adult with an advanced solid tumor such as melanoma, head and neck, liver or kidney cancer.

The chain joins TRBV6-1 to TRBJ1-1; weak D call: TRBD1 (6 bases). The CDR3 has 12 amino acids. Germline CDR1 is MNHNS and CDR2 is SASEGT. Trimming left V 2 bases short and J 14 bases short, with 15 bases between. For the CDR3, the DNA is TGTGCCAGCAGTGAAATTTACAGGGTAAAATTCTTT. It specifies CASSEIYRVKFF.

The rearrangement joins TRBV7-9 to TRBJ2-7; maybe TRBD1 (6 bases). Germline values: CDR1 SEHNR, CDR2 FQNEAQ (reference sequence). The CDR3 is made up of 12 amino acids. The chain's CDR3 is CAEQGFSYEQYF. In DNA form, the CDR3 reads TGTGCGGAACAGGGTTTCTCCTACGAGCAGTACTTC.

The J gene is TRBJ1-1, the V gene TRBV7-2; 8 positions match TRBD1. Germline V CDR1 and CDR2: SGHTA, FQGNSA. The CDR3 length is 14 residues. With V trimmed by 5 bases and J by 5 bases, 7 bases remained unmatched. This CDR3 reads CASSGRTGSTEAFF. In nucleotides, the CDR3 is TGTGCCAGCAGCGGTAGGACAGGGAGTACTGAAGCTTTCTTT.

This chain joins TRBV4-3 and TRBJ2-3; 7 nucleotides align to TRBD2. This CDR3 has 17 residues. The V segment lost 4 bases and the J segment 0 bases; nucleotides outside the gene matches: 10. CDR1 LGHNA and CDR2 YSLEER come from the germline V gene. Here the CDR3 reads CASSRARAGRSTDTQYF. The CDR3 DNA follows: TGCGCCAGCAGCCGAGCCAGAGCGGGGAGAAGCACAGATACGCAGTATTTT.

The chain combines TRBV19 with TRBJ2-3; possibly TRBD1 or TRBD2 for D (5 bases each). The germline V gene encodes CDR1 LNHDA and CDR2 SQIVND (reference sequence). The CDR3 spans 14 residues. Trimming took off 6 bases at V and 0 bases at J, with 10 bases between the two ends. Written as DNA, the CDR3 is TGTGCCAGTAGGAGGGACCCTAGCACAGATACGCAGTATTTT. Translated, it gives CASRRDPSTDTQYF. The entire variable domain, with the rest obtained from reference TRBV19 and TRBJ2-3, is as follows: DGGITQSPKYLFRKEGQNVTLSCEQNLNHDAMYWYRQDPGQGLRLIYYSQIVNDFQKGDIAEGYSVSREKKESFPLTVTSAQKNPTAFYLCASRRDPSTDTQYFGPGTRLTVL.

This clone was detected a few times. The V call is TRBV6-1, the J call TRBJ1-6; 7 nucleotides agree with TRBD1. The CDR3 sequence is 14 residues long. From germline, CDR1 is MNHNS and CDR2 SASEGT. The trim removed 5 bases at V and 5 bases at J, leaving 3 bases unmatched. The CDR3 DNA sequence: TGTGCCAGCAGTCTGGACAGGAATAATTCACCCCTCCACTTT. It encodes CASSLDRNNSPLHF.

V usage is TRBV5-1 and J usage is TRBJ1-1; 7 positions match TRBD1. This CDR3 is built from 12 residues. Losses at the gene ends were 2 bases for V and 5 bases for J; bases not matched to a gene: 0. Germline CDR1 is SGHRS and CDR2 is YFSETQ. Written as DNA, the CDR3 is TGCGCCAGCAGCTTCAGGGGGACTGAAGCTTTCTTT. Residues: CASSFRGTEAFF.

The chain joins TRBV11-2 to TRBJ2-4; D gene unclear. The CDR3 is 13 amino acids. V dropped 1 base and J dropped 7 bases, with 8 bases sitting between them. Per germline, CDR1 SGHAT and CDR2 FQNNGV. CDR3 amino acids: CASSLAGRNIQYF. CDR3 nucleotide sequence: TGTGCCAGCAGCTTAGCCGGGCGTAACATTCAGTACTTC.

V and J are TRBV4-3 and TRBJ1-2; tentative D call: TRBD1 (5 bases). Trimming left V 0 bases short and J 8 bases short, with 16 bases between. CDR1 is LGHNA, CDR2 YSLEER, per germline. CDR3 length: 15 residues. The CDR3 reads CASSQDDGAGRGYTF. The CDR3 DNA is TGCGCCAGCAGCCAAGATGACGGGGCAGGGCGGGGCTACACCTTC.

This chain connects TRBV9 to TRBJ1-1; maybe TRBD1 (5 bases). CDR3 length equals 15 residues. Germline loops: CDR1 SGDLS, CDR2 YYNGEE. The V and J ends lost 3 bases and 1 base respectively, with 13 bases between them. The DNA of the CDR3 is TGTGCCAGCAGCGCCCGCCCAAGGGGGAACACTGAAGCTTTCTTT. This gives the protein CASSARPRGNTEAFF.

The genes are TRBV4-3 and TRBJ2-1; 10 positions agree with TRBD1. From germline, CDR1 is LGHNA and CDR2 YSLEER. The ends lost 4 bases at V and 9 bases at J; junction bases unmatched: 12. The CDR3 totals 16 residues. CDR3 loop: CASSPTRDRGWSEQFF. The CDR3 DNA reads as TGCGCCAGCAGCCCGACTCGGGACAGGGGTTGGAGTGAGCAGTTCTTC.

The chain joins TRBV5-1 to TRBJ2-1; 10 nucleotides align to TRBD1. Germline values: CDR1 SGHRS, CDR2 YFSETQ. The CDR3 is made up of 16 amino acids. The V segment lost 5 bases and the J segment 6 bases; nucleotides outside the gene matches: 11. CDR3 bases: TGCGCCAGCAGTGCACCCCCGGGACAGGGGAGCAATGAGCAGTTCTTC. Translation gives CASSAPPGQGSNEQFF.

The chain recombines TRBV6-1 with TRBJ1-2; TRBD1 might be the D (5 bases). CDR1 is MNHNS and CDR2 is SASEGT in the germline V gene. The CDR3 length is 14 residues. V dropped 2 bases and J dropped 4 bases, with 11 bases sitting between them. The CDR3 is CASSELGRGYGYTF. Here the CDR3 DNA reads TGTGCCAGCAGTGAATTGGGGAGGGGCTATGGCTACACCTTC.

The chain joins TRBV18 to TRBJ1-5, with a tentative D call TRBD1 (5 bases). V was clipped by 2 bases and J by 8 bases, with 16 bases between them. The CDR3 contains 15 residues. In germline, CDR1 is KGHSH, CDR2 LQKENI. CDR3 residues: CASSPLRTGGEPQHF. CDR3 DNA sequence: TGTGCCAGCTCACCATTAAGGACTGGGGGTGAGCCCCAGCATTTT.

The V and J genes are TRBV19 and TRBJ2-2; D might be TRBD2 (5 bases). V lost 7 bases and J lost 0, with 9 bases in between. The germline V gene encodes CDR1 LNHDA and CDR2 SQIVND (reference sequence). The CDR3 covers 14 residues. The CDR3, as DNA: TGTGCCAGTAAGGACGGGGCGAACACCGGGGAGCTGTTTTTT. It specifies CASKDGANTGELFF.

The chain is built from TRBV12-5 and TRBJ2-1; 7 bases map to TRBD1. The CDR3 has 15 amino acids. Germline V gene data show CDR1 as LGHNT and CDR2 as FRNRAP. J lost 1 base, V lost 5 bases, and 5 bases had no gene match. CDR3 DNA: TGTGCTAGTGGTCCCCGGGACAGATCCTACAATGAGCAGTTCTTC. This gives the protein CASGPRDRSYNEQFF.

Note on this clone: Other nucleotide sequences in the sample specify the same CDR3. V usage is TRBV5-1 and J usage is TRBJ2-3, with D perhaps assigned TRBD1 or TRBD2 (5 bases each). Per the germline V gene, CDR1 is SGHRS and CDR2 is YFSETQ. Trimming stripped 0 bases from V and 0 bases from J, with 8 bases between. The CDR3 sequence is 15 residues long. In DNA form, the CDR3 reads TGCGCCAGCAGCTTGGAGGGACGGAGCACAGATACGCAGTATTTT. This sequence encodes CASSLEGRSTDTQYF.

The chain carries TRBV19 and TRBJ1-5; the match to TRBD1 covers 12 bases. This CDR3 region has 15 residues. Germline V gene data show CDR1 as LNHDA and CDR2 as SQIVND (reference sequence). Written as DNA, the CDR3 is TGTGCTTCCGGGACAGGGGGCGGGAGCAATCAGCCCCAGCATTTT. Its protein is CASGTGGGSNQPQHF.

This clone was detected once. The V gene is TRBV2, the J gene TRBJ1-1; no clear D gene. V lost 6 bases to trimming and J lost 3 bases, with 11 bases between them. The CDR3 length is 13 residues. CDR1 is SNHLY and CDR2 is FYNNEI in the germline V gene. The CDR3 DNA is TGTGCCAGCAGGGCCACGCCGGACACTGAAGCTTTCTTT. As protein: CASRATPDTEAFF.

The chain joins TRBV29-1 to TRBJ1-2; no clear D gene. The V end was cut by 4 bases, the J end by 8 bases, with 17 bases between. CDR1 and CDR2 from the germline V gene are SQVTM and ANQGSEA. This CDR3 has 13 residues. The CDR3 spells CSVAPGRLGGYTF. In DNA form, the CDR3 reads TGCAGCGTTGCTCCTGGGCGTTTAGGCGGCTACACCTTC.

This clone was counted only a few times. This chain joins TRBV30 and TRBJ1-1; D perhaps matches TRBD1 (5 bases). V was shortened by 6 bases and J by 6 bases, with 23 bases between the two germline ends. The CDR3 extends over 15 amino acids. Germline V gives CDR1 GTSNPN, CDR2 SVGIG (reference sequence). Here the CDR3 DNA reads TGTGCCTGTACCGGGACGAGATTTCGAGGGGCTGAAGCTTTCTTT. It codes for CACTGTRFRGAEAFF.